The 9 T cell receptor beta chains below all came from one sample that was sequenced in a study of T cells after yellow fever vaccination. TCRdb analysed the 5' RACE reads with MiXCR anew, one entry per CDR3 protein. This table holds fewer than 450,000 distinct CDR3 sequences, around 8.1% found once. The material sequenced was PBMCs, taken about 49 days after the first yellow fever vaccination. The receptors here all came from a young man who received the YFV17D yellow fever vaccine.

This clonotype was observed a few times. This chain links TRBV4-1 with TRBJ1-3; D ambiguous. The V and J ends lost 4 bases and 0 bases respectively, with 13 bases between them. This CDR3 comprises 16 residues. Germline CDR1 and CDR2: MGHRA and YSYEKL. The CDR3 DNA follows: TGCGCCAGCAGCCGCGGATCCGGGAGCTCTGGAAACACCATATATTTT. This codes for CASSRGSGSSGNTIYF.

V gene TRBV7-3 combines with J gene TRBJ2-5; D possibly corresponds to TRBD1 (5 bases). With 5 bases removed from V and 5 bases from J, the gap between germline ends came to 12 bases. The CDR3 length is 13 residues. Germline CDR1 SGHTA, CDR2 FQGTGA. The CDR3 sequence is CASSEQAEETQYF. Here the CDR3 DNA reads TGTGCCAGCAGCGAACAGGCGGAGGAGACCCAGTACTTC.

The chain combines TRBV20-1 with TRBJ1-3, with unresolved D. CDR3 size: 14 residues. Trimming stripped 6 bases from V and 0 bases from J, with 12 bases between. Germline CDR1 DFQATT, CDR2 SNEGSKA (reference sequence). The CDR3 reads CSALNPDSGNTIYF. The CDR3 DNA sequence: TGCAGTGCCCTTAATCCAGACTCTGGAAACACCATATATTTT.

In its sample, this clonotype was seen a few times. The chain links TRBV9 to TRBJ2-7; 8 positions agree with TRBD2. The CDR3 is 15 amino acids. With 0 bases clipped from V and 1 base from J, the junction kept 3 bases outside the gene matches. Germline V gene data show CDR1 as SGDLS and CDR2 as YYNGEE. The DNA of the CDR3 is TGTGCCAGCAGCGTAGGACTAGCGTATTCCTACGAGCAGTACTTC. Protein product: CASSVGLAYSYEQYF.

This clonotype was counted ten times or more. The DNA of the CDR3 is TGTGCCAGCAGCTTTTCAGCTAGCTCCTACGAGCAGTACGTC. Its translation: CASSFSASSYEQYV. The rearrangement uses TRBV28 and TRBJ2-7, with no clear D. CDR1 is MDHEN and CDR2 is SYDVKM in the germline V gene. This CDR3 region has 14 residues. Trimming removed 6 bases from V and 0 bases from J, with 12 bases in between.

This clonotype was seen ten or more times. The chain is built from TRBV6-2 or TRBV6-3 and TRBJ2-1; 13 bases are a match to TRBD2. The CDR3 consists of 15 residues. Germline CDR1 reads MNHEY; CDR2 reads SVGEGT. V lost 4 bases, J lost 3 bases, and 0 bases stayed unmatched. In DNA, the CDR3 is TGTGCCAGCAGTTGGACTAGCGGGGGCTACAATGAGCAGTTCTTC. Protein product: CASSWTSGGYNEQFF.

The chain links TRBV5-1 to TRBJ2-1, with 15 bases lining up with TRBD2. The CDR3 is 18 residues long. Germline CDR1 reads SGHRS; CDR2 reads YFSETQ. After removal of 3 bases from V and 1 base from J, the junction contained 5 bases not matched to a gene. The CDR3 sequence is CASSSAGLAGGSYNEQFF. The CDR3 region has the DNA TGCGCCAGCAGCTCCGCCGGACTAGCGGGGGGGTCCTACAATGAGCAGTTCTTC.

The chain's CDR3 is CACPRGSGANVLTF. As DNA, the CDR3 is TGTGCCTGCCCGAGGGGTTCCGGGGCCAACGTCCTGACTTTC. The rearrangement links TRBV30 to TRBJ2-6; D possibly uses TRBD1 or TRBD2 (5 bases each). The CDR3 spans 14 residues. Germline CDR1 reads GTSNPN; CDR2 reads SVGIG (reference sequence). Trimming took 6 bases from V and 4 from J, leaving 13 bases between them.

The chain combines TRBV27 with TRBJ2-1; weak D call: TRBD1 (6 bases). Trimming left V 2 bases short and J 9 bases short, with 14 bases between. The CDR3 has 14 amino acids. CDR1 is MNHEY, CDR2 SMNVEV, per germline (reference sequence). In nucleotides, the CDR3 is TGTGCCAGCAGTTTAACACAGGGCAAGGTTGAGCAGTTCTTC. Translation gives CASSLTQGKVEQFF.